This T cell receptor (beta chain) originates from a study of cytomegalovirus exposure and HLA in healthy donors. A word on this clone: The antigen remains undetermined.

The study ran its PCR with 60 Vbeta and 13 Jbeta primers. Measured with immunoSEQ multiplex PCR; TCRdb has only the in-frame clones, and not every one. The repertoire holds about 150,000 clones, with about four fifths as singletons. Study-level points and caveats: At a 0.05 false discovery rate, a later analysis found 16,951 TCR beta sequences to be associated with HLA alleles. An analysis that came later showed most CMV-associated TCR beta chains appearing HLA-restricted.

CDR1 and CDR2 from the germline V gene are KGHSH and LQKENI. After removal of 0 bases from V and 0 bases from J, the junction contained 17 bases not matched to a gene. This CDR3 comprises 22 residues. The sequence derives from a young man in good health and CMV-seronegative. The sequencing sample was made of PBMCs. The chain is built from TRBV18 and TRBJ2-6; 7 nucleotides match TRBD2. The CDR3 nucleotides are TGTGCCAGCTCACCACCCATTGGGGGGGACCCGACCTTCAGCTCTGGGGCCAACGTCCTGACTTTC. It translates to CASSPPIGGDPTFSSGANVLTF.